This T cell receptor beta chain was retrieved from a study of T cells in Graves' hyperthyroidism and ophthalmopathy. The V segment lost 5 bases and the J segment 3 bases; nucleotides outside the gene matches: 4. CDR3 length equals 14 residues. Germline values: CDR1 SGHNT, CDR2 YENEEA. This clonotype was recorded many times. Its antigen remains unidentified. Fresh peripheral blood, around 10 ml, yielded the PBMCs. Amplification yielded TCR beta CDR3 regions, with RNA transcripts as the source. An initial round of RT-PCR targeting the TCR CDR3 relied on the HTBI primer set. From the multiplex PCR reads, TCRdb called clonotypes with MiXCR, one entry per CDR3 protein. In the table there are about 270,000 distinct CDR3 sequences, around 20% of which are singletons. Study results and caveats: Most clonotypes that expanded in the thyroid above 0.001 also showed up in blood.

The chain carries TRBV11-3 and TRBJ2-4; 7 positions agree with TRBD1. Sequenced sample: blood. The TCR was taken from a young man with Graves' ophthalmopathy. The CDR3 coding sequence is TGTGCCAGCAGCCGGTACAGGGGCAAAAACATTCAGTACTTC. This encodes CASSRYRGKNIQYF. Full variable domain (rest looked up from reference TRBV11-3 and TRBJ2-4): EAGVVQSPRYKIIEKKQPVAFWCNPISGHNTLYWYLQNLGQGPELLIRYENEEAVDDSQLPKDRFSAERLKGVDSTLKIQPAELGDSAVYLCASSRYRGKNIQYFGAGTRLSVL.